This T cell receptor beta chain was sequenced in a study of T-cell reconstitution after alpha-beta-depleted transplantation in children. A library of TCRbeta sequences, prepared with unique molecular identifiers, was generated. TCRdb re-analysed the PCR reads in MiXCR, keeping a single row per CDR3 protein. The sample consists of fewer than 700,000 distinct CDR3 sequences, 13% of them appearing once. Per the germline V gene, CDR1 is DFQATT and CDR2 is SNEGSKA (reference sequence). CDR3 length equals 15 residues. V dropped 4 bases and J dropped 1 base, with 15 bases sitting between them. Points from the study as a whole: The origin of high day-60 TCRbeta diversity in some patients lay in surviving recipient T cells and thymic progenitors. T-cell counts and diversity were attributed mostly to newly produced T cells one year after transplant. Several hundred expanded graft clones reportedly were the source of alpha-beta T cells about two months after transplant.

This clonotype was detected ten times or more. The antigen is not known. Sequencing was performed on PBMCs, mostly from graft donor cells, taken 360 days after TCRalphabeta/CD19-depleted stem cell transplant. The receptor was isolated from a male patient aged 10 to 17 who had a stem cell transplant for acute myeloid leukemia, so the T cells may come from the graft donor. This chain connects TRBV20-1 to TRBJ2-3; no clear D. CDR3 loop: CSATMILFGTDTQYF. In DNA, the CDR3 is TGCAGTGCTACTATGATTCTCTTTGGCACAGATACGCAGTATTTT.